These 30 T cell receptor beta chains originate from one sample sequenced in a study of early T cells in non-severe SARS-CoV-2 infection. Each CDR3 protein is one row after TCRdb ran MiXCR on the 5' RACE reads. The table lists 70,000 or so distinct CDR3 sequences, approximately 15% of them singletons, with around 15% in the top ten. Sequenced: whole blood. The receptors were gathered from an adult who was a healthcare worker with PCR-confirmed SARS-CoV-2 infection or an uninfected control (not recorded which).

The chain has TRBV7-9 and TRBJ1-6; D perhaps matches TRBD1 (5 bases). V gave up 5 bases and J gave up 10 bases, with 12 bases separating them. This CDR3 comprises 13 residues. Germline V lookup: CDR1 SEHNR, CDR2 FQNEAQ (reference sequence). This CDR3 is CASSLERGSPLHF. CDR3 DNA: TGTGCCAGCAGCCTAGAGAGGGGATCACCCCTCCACTTT.

This clonotype came up many times. This sequence joins TRBV6-1 and TRBJ2-5; 11 bases align to TRBD2. Germline values: CDR1 MNHNS, CDR2 SASEGT. The trim removed 4 bases at V and 4 bases at J, leaving 14 bases unmatched. The CDR3 runs 18 residues. Here the CDR3 reads CASSAELGSGGDRETQYF. The CDR3 nucleotides read TGTGCCAGCAGTGCCGAATTGGGTAGCGGGGGGGATCGAGAGACCCAGTACTTC.

J is TRBJ1-6 and V is TRBV9, with 9 bases that match TRBD1. From germline, CDR1 is SGDLS and CDR2 YYNGEE. Losses at the gene ends were 5 bases for V and 6 bases for J; bases not matched to a gene: 6. The CDR3 runs 15 residues. This chain's CDR3 is CASSYRDRVNSPLHF. The CDR3 region has the DNA TGTGCCAGCAGTTACCGGGACAGGGTTAATTCACCCCTCCACTTT.

This clonotype was seen only once. This sequence joins TRBV11-2 and TRBJ2-1; 9 positions agree with TRBD1. Germline CDR1 is SGHAT and CDR2 is FQNNGV. With V trimmed by 6 bases and J by 9 bases, 18 bases remained unmatched. This CDR3 is 17 amino acids long. CDR3 protein: CASSKIRRDRVVREQFF. CDR3 nucleotide sequence: TGTGCCAGCAGTAAAATCAGAAGGGACAGGGTTGTCCGTGAGCAGTTCTTC. Full variable domain (remainder filled in from reference TRBV11-2 and TRBJ2-1): EAGVAQSPRYKIIEKRQSVAFWCNPISGHATLYWYQQILGQGPKLLIQFQNNGVVDDSQLPKDRFSAERLKGVDSTLKIQPAKLEDSAVYLCASSKIRRDRVVREQFFGPGTRLTVL.

The chain employs TRBV7-9 and TRBJ2-2; no reliable D call. With 0 bases removed from V and 2 bases from J, the gap between germline ends came to 13 bases. The germline CDR1 and CDR2 sequences are SEHNR and FQNEAQ (reference sequence). The CDR3 is 17 amino acids. The CDR3 region has the DNA TGTGCCAGCAGCTTAGCGAATAAACACGTTAACACCGGGGAGCTGTTTTTT. Amino acid sequence: CASSLANKHVNTGELFF.

This clonotype has at least ten counts. DNA for the CDR3: TGTGCCAGCAGCTTAGGATTTACAGGGACGAGTGAAAAACTGTTTTTT. Encoded protein: CASSLGFTGTSEKLFF. The genes are TRBV7-9 and TRBJ1-4; a weak D match, TRBD1 (6 bases). Germline V lookup: CDR1 SEHNR, CDR2 FQNEAQ (reference sequence). The CDR3 runs to 16 residues. V lost 1 base, J lost 7 bases, and 16 bases lay in between. The full variable domain, its missing parts supplied by reference TRBV7-9 and TRBJ1-4, is DTGVSQNPRHKITKRGQNVTFRCDPISEHNRLYWYRQTLGQGPEFLTYFQNEAQLEKSRLLSDRFSAERPKGSFSTLEIQRTEQGDSAMYLCASSLGFTGTSEKLFFGSGTQLSVL.

This chain's CDR3 is CSVAAYSYEQYF. CDR3 nucleotides: TGCAGCGTTGCGGCCTACTCCTACGAGCAGTACTTC. The chain is built from TRBV29-1 and TRBJ2-7; D is unclear. Trimming took 4 bases from V and 0 from J, leaving 7 bases between them. Germline V CDR1 and CDR2: SQVTM, ANQGSEA. CDR3 length equals 12 residues.

The V and J genes are TRBV20-1 and TRBJ2-1, with 13 bases lining up with TRBD2. Germline V gene data show CDR1 as DFQATT and CDR2 as SNEGSKA (reference sequence). The CDR3 is 15 amino acids. J lost 7 bases, V lost 4 bases, and 7 bases had no gene match. The CDR3 region is CSATARTSGGNEQFF. DNA for the CDR3: TGCAGTGCTACCGCTAGGACTAGCGGGGGAAATGAGCAGTTCTTC.

This clonotype was seen many times. The chain couples TRBV2 to TRBJ2-2; 9 nucleotides line up with TRBD1. Trimming at V came to 1 base and at J to 10 bases, leaving 10 bases not matched to a gene. The CDR3 is made up of 16 amino acids. Germline assignment: CDR1 SNHLY and CDR2 FYNNEI. CDR3 sequence reads: CASSEGPGQGLKELFF. The CDR3 DNA is TGTGCCAGCAGTGAAGGCCCCGGACAGGGGTTGAAGGAGCTGTTTTTT. The full variable domain, with the rest looked up from reference TRBV2 and TRBJ2-2, is EPEVTQTPSHQVTQMGQEVILRCVPISNHLYFYWYRQILGQKVEFLVSFYNNEISEKSEIFDDQFSVERPDGSNFTLKIRSTKLEDSAMYFCASSEGPGQGLKELFFGEGSRLTVL.

This clonotype was found many times. The chain uses TRBV5-1 and TRBJ2-1; D unclear. This CDR3 comprises 15 residues. V was clipped by 0 bases and J by 1 base, with 8 bases between them. Germline CDR1 SGHRS, CDR2 YFSETQ. As DNA, the CDR3 is TGCGCCAGCAGCTTGGGTAGAACTTCCTACAATGAGCAGTTCTTC. Its translation: CASSLGRTSYNEQFF.

There are a few counts of this clonotype. This sequence joins TRBV7-2 and TRBJ1-1; D is unresolved. This CDR3 contains 14 residues. V was pared by 1 base and J by 5 bases, with 11 bases between. Germline V gene data show CDR1 as SGHTA and CDR2 as FQGNSA. The CDR3 region is CASSLGPGDTEAFF. In DNA, the CDR3 is TGTGCCAGCAGCTTAGGTCCCGGGGATACTGAAGCTTTCTTT.

Written as DNA, the CDR3 is TGCAGCGTTGGAGGCCCCGGGACAGGGATTGGCTACGAGCAGTACTTC. Translation: CSVGGPGTGIGYEQYF. The chain carries TRBV29-1 and TRBJ2-7; 9 nucleotides line up with TRBD1. The CDR3 totals 16 residues. Germline V gene lookup returns CDR1 SQVTM and CDR2 ANQGSEA. V trimming: 4 bases; J trimming: 3 bases; junction bases outside the gene matches: 13.

Many counts were recorded for this clonotype. The rearrangement uses TRBV11-2 and TRBJ1-1; weak D call: TRBD1 (5 bases). This CDR3 contains 15 residues. V lost 2 bases to trimming and J lost 4 bases, with 14 bases between them. Germline assignment: CDR1 SGHAT and CDR2 FQNNGV. The CDR3 nucleotides are TGTGCCAGCAGCTTAAAACAGGTGCTTAGCACTGAAGCTTTCTTT. Translating gives CASSLKQVLSTEAFF.

This clonotype turned up a few times. This chain links TRBV7-9 with TRBJ2-2; D tentatively reads TRBD1 or TRBD2 (5 bases each). Germline CDR1 and CDR2: SEHNR and FQNEAQ (reference sequence). This CDR3 has 16 amino acids. V was pared by 5 bases and J by 2 bases, with 15 bases between. For the CDR3, the DNA is TGTGCCAGCAGCCGTAGCCGGGGCAGTAACACCGGGGAGCTGTTTTTT. This codes for CASSRSRGSNTGELFF.

This chain uses TRBV28 with TRBJ1-2; D is ambiguous. Trimming removed 6 bases from V and 0 bases from J, with 8 bases in between. CDR3 length: 13 amino acids. Looked up from germline, CDR1 is MDHEN and CDR2 is SYDVKM. Here the CDR3 DNA reads TGTGCCAGCAGCCCAAGAACTAACTATGGCTACACCTTC. Encoded protein: CASSPRTNYGYTF.

This clonotype was seen more than once but under ten times. The chain uses TRBV12-3 or TRBV12-4 and TRBJ2-3; tentative D call: TRBD2 (6 bases). Trimming cost V 6 bases and J 7 bases, with 11 bases left between them. There are 12 residues in the CDR3. CDR3 sequence: CASSGAGNTQYF. CDR3 nucleotide sequence: TGTGCCAGCAGCGGCGCGGGGAATACGCAGTATTTT.

This clonotype was counted ten times or more. The rearrangement links TRBV5-6 to TRBJ1-1; D call uncertain. The CDR3 is made up of 11 amino acids. Trimming cost V 1 base and J 8 bases, with 6 bases left between them. Germline V lookup: CDR1 SGHDT, CDR2 YYEEEE. CDR3 sequence: CASSLRREAFF. DNA for the CDR3: TGTGCCAGCAGCTTGAGGCGGGAAGCTTTCTTT.

This clonotype was recorded at least ten times. This chain links TRBV28 with TRBJ1-3, with D perhaps matching TRBD1 (5 bases). CDR1 is MDHEN and CDR2 is SYDVKM in the germline V gene. Between the trimmed V and J ends, which lost 1 base and 0 bases, there was a span of 10 bases. The CDR3 runs 16 residues. CDR3 in amino acids: CASSLLQGNSGNTIYF. CDR3 DNA: TGTGCCAGCAGTTTATTGCAGGGAAACTCTGGAAACACCATATATTTT.

The rearrangement links TRBV12-3 or TRBV12-4 to TRBJ1-6; the D gene is possibly TRBD1 (5 bases). V dropped 0 bases and J dropped 10 bases, with 10 bases sitting between them. This CDR3 has 14 residues. CDR3 DNA: TGTGCCAGCAGTTTAGCGCAGGGACCCTCACCCCTCCACTTT. Protein: CASSLAQGPSPLHF.

This chain uses TRBV6-2 or TRBV6-3 with TRBJ2-3, with D tentatively TRBD2 (6 bases). Trimming took 2 bases from V and 0 from J, leaving 15 bases between them. The CDR3 has 17 amino acids. Germline CDR1 reads MNHEY; CDR2 reads SVGEGT. As DNA, the CDR3 is TGTGCCAGCAGTTACCCCCGTGGTAGCGGTAGCACAGATACGCAGTATTTT. The encoded protein is CASSYPRGSGSTDTQYF.

The sample holds many counts of this clonotype. The chain recombines TRBV28 with TRBJ2-2; D gene unclear. Germline CDR1 reads MDHEN; CDR2 reads SYDVKM. Trimming left V 2 bases short and J 3 bases short, with 4 bases between. This CDR3 is 13 amino acids long. CDR3 region: CASSLLYTGELFF. The DNA for the CDR3 is TGTGCCAGCAGTTTACTTTACACCGGGGAGCTGTTTTTT.

Many counts were recorded for this clonotype. The chain employs TRBV19 and TRBJ2-1; 9 positions agree with TRBD1. V lost 8 bases to trimming and J lost 9 bases; unmatched junction nucleotides: 11. CDR1 is LNHDA and CDR2 is SQIVND in the germline V gene (reference sequence). The CDR3 consists of 14 residues. The CDR3 loop reads CASGTGNRIGEQFF. CDR3 in DNA: TGTGCCAGTGGGACAGGGAATAGGATCGGTGAGCAGTTCTTC.

This clonotype came up a few times. V is TRBV12-3 or TRBV12-4 and J is TRBJ2-7; 10 nucleotides match TRBD1. The length of the CDR3 is 16 residues. V lost 5 bases and J lost 3; bases outside the gene matches: 10. CDR3 residues: CASSLGDRGRVYEQYF. The DNA for the CDR3 is TGTGCCAGCAGTCTCGGAGACAGGGGGCGCGTCTACGAGCAGTACTTC.

The table lists this clonotype with a few counts. This rearrangement joins TRBV6-1 to TRBJ2-4; the D is unclear. The CDR3 runs to 14 residues. CDR1 and CDR2 from the germline V gene are MNHNS and SASEGT. V was cut by 2 bases and J by 5 bases, with 10 bases left in between. For the CDR3, the DNA is TGTGCCAGCAGTGAATTCAGCCGACAAAACATTCAGTACTTC. Translated: CASSEFSRQNIQYF.

This clonotype was picked up a small number of times. This chain connects TRBV29-1 to TRBJ2-7, with 10 bases that match TRBD1. This CDR3 has 13 residues. V shed 4 bases, J shed 4 bases, and the junction held 4 bases outside the gene matches. Looked up from germline, CDR1 is SQVTM and CDR2 is ANQGSEA. In DNA, the CDR3 is TGCAGCGTTGGTAGGACAGGGGGATACGAGCAGTACTTC. Translating gives CSVGRTGGYEQYF.

This clonotype was observed at least ten times. This rearrangement joins TRBV6-6 to TRBJ2-7, with a weak D call TRBD2 (6 bases). Germline V gene sequence: CDR1 MNHNY, CDR2 SVGAGI (reference sequence). The CDR3 length is 14 residues. V dropped 5 bases and J dropped 3 bases, with 14 bases sitting between them. CDR3: CASSDPGTVYEQYF. CDR3 in DNA: TGTGCCAGCAGTGATCCCGGGACTGTCTACGAGCAGTACTTC.

In this sample, this clonotype turned up a few times. This chain connects TRBV28 to TRBJ1-1, with TRBD1 matching over 8 bases. Germline CDR1 reads MDHEN; CDR2 reads SYDVKM. V was pared by 6 bases and J by 11 bases, with 8 bases of the junction left unmatched. The CDR3 is made up of 12 amino acids. This CDR3 reads CASRVVQGAAFF. The CDR3 region has the DNA TGTGCCAGCAGAGTTGTTCAGGGGGCTGCTTTCTTT.

The chain combines TRBV29-1 with TRBJ1-1; TRBD1 agrees at 10 bases. The trim removed 6 bases at V and 7 bases at J, leaving 11 bases unmatched. This CDR3 region has 14 residues. From germline, CDR1 is SQVTM and CDR2 ANQGSEA. The CDR3: CSVRQGATGNEAFF. The DNA of the CDR3 is TGCAGCGTCAGACAGGGGGCGACTGGGAATGAAGCTTTCTTT.

This chain connects TRBV4-3 to TRBJ2-6; 7 bases map to TRBD1. J lost 4 bases, V lost 3 bases, and 6 bases had no gene match. The CDR3 is 16 amino acids. The V gene's germline CDR1 is LGHNA and CDR2 YSLEER. The CDR3 bases are TGCGCCAGCAGCCATGAAACAGGGGACGGGGCCAACGTCCTGACTTTC. This codes for CASSHETGDGANVLTF.

The count of this clonotype is one. V usage is TRBV3-1 and J usage is TRBJ1-1, with D perhaps TRBD1 (5 bases). The germline V and J ends were trimmed by 5 bases and 0 bases, with 13 bases remaining between them. The CDR3 covers 15 residues. The germline CDR1 and CDR2 sequences are LGHDT and YNNKEL (reference sequence). CDR3 residues: CASSGADRMNTEAFF. In DNA, the CDR3 is TGTGCCAGCAGCGGGGCTGACAGAATGAACACTGAAGCTTTCTTT. Variable domain in full (rest from reference TRBV3-1 and TRBJ1-1): DTAVSQTPKYLVTQMGNDKSIKCEQNLGHDTMYWYKQDSKKFLKIMFSYNNKELIINETVPNRFSPKSPDKAHLNLHINSLELGDSAVYFCASSGADRMNTEAFFGQGTRLTVV.